These 27 T cell receptor beta chains were all obtained from the same sample, sequenced in a study of CXCR3-negative and CXCR3-positive naive CD8 T cells. The libraries of TRB cDNA were constructed through 5' RACE using UMI labels. TCRdb reprocessed the 5' RACE reads, with one entry per CDR3 protein and no DNA. The table lists under 50,000 distinct CDR3 sequences. Sequencing was performed on naive CXCR3- CD8+ T cells from blood. Indicated subset: CD45RO-CCR7+CD27+CD95- naive CD8+ T cells lacking CXCR3 (TNR3-). These receptors all come from a human donor in good health. Some clones in this sample may be carry-over from other donors' samples.

V usage is TRBV4-3 and J usage is TRBJ2-7; TCRdb lists TRBD1, though no DNA is available to test this call. From germline, CDR1 is LGHNA and CDR2 YSLEER. This CDR3 is built from 17 residues. The CDR3 is CASSQEGGPGTYYEQYF.

The chain joins TRBV6-6 to TRBJ2-7. This CDR3 has 13 amino acids. Germline V gene data show CDR1 as MNHNY and CDR2 as SVGAGI (reference sequence). CDR3 sequence: CASSYGDSYEQYF.

This chain links TRBV7-9 with TRBJ2-7; TCRdb's D gene call, TRBD1, goes unchecked for lack of DNA. The CDR3 runs to 16 residues. Germline CDR1 reads SEHNR; CDR2 reads FQNEAQ (reference sequence). This chain's CDR3 is CASTFGQGGETYEQYF.

This sequence joins TRBV20-1 and TRBJ2-5; TCRdb outputs TRBD1, but without DNA this stays unchecked. Germline CDR1 is DFQATT and CDR2 is SNEGSKA (reference sequence). The CDR3 sequence is 17 residues long. CDR3 loop: CSAMRGGSYYQQETQYF.

CDR3 in amino acids: CASSFSIAGVTQETQYF. This sequence joins TRBV28 and TRBJ2-5; lacking DNA, the TRBD2 call made by TCRdb goes unchecked. The CDR3 totals 17 residues. Germline V gene data show CDR1 as MDHEN and CDR2 as SYDVKM.

The chain joins TRBV19 to TRBJ2-7; TCRdb picks TRBD1, but there is no DNA to check that call. From germline, CDR1 is LNHDA and CDR2 SQIVND (reference sequence). The CDR3 loop spans 13 amino acids. The chain's CDR3 is CASSRVMRDEQYF. Full variable domain (remainder filled in from reference TRBV19 and TRBJ2-7): DGGITQSPKYLFRKEGQNVTLSCEQNLNHDAMYWYRQDPGQGLRLIYYSQIVNDFQKGDIAEGYSVSREKKESFPLTVTSAQKNPTAFYLCASSRVMRDEQYFGPGTRLTVT.

The chain has TRBV12-3 or TRBV12-4 and TRBJ1-6. CDR3 length: 14 amino acids. The CDR3 region is CASSLADGDSPLHF.

CDR3 sequence: CATDQGSDGYTF. The chain couples TRBV25-1 to TRBJ1-2; without DNA, the TCRdb call of TRBD1 cannot be checked. Germline loops: CDR1 MGHDK, CDR2 SYGVNS. This CDR3 contains 12 residues.

The chain is built from TRBV10-3 and TRBJ2-2; TCRdb calls TRBD2, which cannot be checked without DNA. The germline V gene encodes CDR1 ENHRY and CDR2 SYGVKD. The length of the CDR3 is 14 residues. This CDR3 reads CAIRAGGNTGELFF.

The chain joins TRBV29-1 to TRBJ2-7; TCRdb gives TRBD1 as the D gene, but with no DNA this cannot be confirmed. Germline lookup yields CDR1 SQVTM and CDR2 ANQGSEA. The CDR3 is made up of 13 amino acids. The CDR3 sequence is CSVEDSRAHEQYF.

The chain has TRBV1 and TRBJ2-7; TCRdb indicates TRBD2, and absent DNA this call remains unverified. TRBV1 is a known pseudogene. This CDR3 region has 16 residues. The CDR3 here is CTSSQESGGQTYEQYF.

The rearrangement links TRBV5-4 to TRBJ2-1; the D call from TCRdb, TRBD2, cannot be confirmed without DNA. The CDR3 has 14 residues. The germline CDR1 and CDR2 sequences are SGHNT and YYREEE (reference sequence). The CDR3 protein is CASSSRDLNNEQFF.

The chain is built from TRBV13 and TRBJ2-1. CDR1 is PRHDT, CDR2 FYEKMQ, per germline (reference sequence). CDR3 length equals 14 residues. The CDR3 loop reads CASSPTVGSDEQFF.

This rearrangement joins TRBV5-4 to TRBJ1-2; TCRdb indicates TRBD1, and absent DNA this call remains unverified. Germline V gene data show CDR1 as SGHNT and CDR2 as YYREEE (reference sequence). This CDR3 has 12 residues. The CDR3 is CASSETGSGYTF.

The rearrangement links TRBV6-2 or TRBV6-3 to TRBJ2-5. The CDR3 has 14 amino acids. Germline CDR1 MNHEY, CDR2 SVGEGT. CDR3 residues: CASSYLRTEETQYF.

CDR3 sequence reads: CASSLAGGSTDTQYF. The genes are TRBV5-1 and TRBJ2-3; the D call of TRBD1 rests on TCRdb alone, since no DNA is present to check it. This CDR3 is 15 amino acids long. Germline values: CDR1 SGHRS, CDR2 YFSETQ.

The chain employs TRBV12-3 or TRBV12-4 and TRBJ2-1; TCRdb's D call, TRBD1, is unchecked because there is no DNA. The CDR3 totals 15 residues. CDR3 residues: CASSRDSLVGNEQFF.

The V and J genes are TRBV11-1 and TRBJ2-7; TCRdb gives TRBD1 as the D gene, but with no DNA this cannot be confirmed. Germline lookup yields CDR1 SGHAT and CDR2 FQDESV (reference sequence). The CDR3 has 15 amino acids. The CDR3 loop is CASSLAGTGVYEQYF.

The chain carries TRBV4-3 and TRBJ2-7; lacking DNA, the TRBD1 call made by TCRdb goes unchecked. This CDR3 is built from 16 residues. Germline V gives CDR1 LGHNA, CDR2 YSLEER. CDR3 region: CASSPGTGQSHYEQYF.

V is TRBV28 and J is TRBJ2-2; TCRdb reports TRBD1, a call that lacks DNA to check it against. Germline-derived CDR1 and CDR2 are MDHEN and SYDVKM. This CDR3 contains 16 residues. The CDR3 reads CASSSRDRDLTGELFF.

The V gene is TRBV4-1, the J gene TRBJ1-4; TCRdb gives TRBD1 as the D gene, but with no DNA this cannot be confirmed. The CDR3 covers 18 residues. Germline CDR1 and CDR2: MGHRA and YSYEKL. The chain's CDR3 is CASSQGTSVRGQNEKLFF.

The chain links TRBV29-1 to TRBJ2-3; without DNA, the TCRdb call of TRBD2 cannot be checked. Germline CDR1 SQVTM, CDR2 ANQGSEA. This CDR3 contains 18 residues. This chain's CDR3 is CSVEDRVLAGGPPDTQYF.

The V call is TRBV7-9, the J call TRBJ2-1. Germline V lookup: CDR1 SEHNR, CDR2 FQNEAQ (reference sequence). This CDR3 comprises 12 residues. The CDR3 loop is CASRDSYNEQFF.

V gene TRBV28 combines with J gene TRBJ2-7. Germline CDR1 is MDHEN and CDR2 is SYDVKM. The CDR3 is made up of 12 amino acids. The CDR3 spells CASSGRREEQYF.

The chain links TRBV27 to TRBJ1-2; TCRdb's D call, TRBD1, is unchecked because there is no DNA. CDR1 is MNHEY and CDR2 is SMNVEV in the germline V gene (reference sequence). CDR3 length equals 15 residues. This CDR3 reads CASSSIEDRFYGYTF.

The rearrangement uses TRBV27 and TRBJ2-3; TCRdb's assignment of TRBD1 cannot be checked, as there is no DNA. The CDR3 loop spans 15 amino acids. CDR1 MNHEY and CDR2 SMNVEV come from the germline V gene (reference sequence). The chain's CDR3 is CASSLTLAGTGGQYF.

The chain employs TRBV7-9 and TRBJ2-7; TCRdb reports TRBD2, a call that lacks DNA to check it against. Germline CDR1 reads SEHNR; CDR2 reads FQNEAQ (reference sequence). The length of the CDR3 is 17 residues. CDR3 protein: CASSLGGAGTSFYEQYF.